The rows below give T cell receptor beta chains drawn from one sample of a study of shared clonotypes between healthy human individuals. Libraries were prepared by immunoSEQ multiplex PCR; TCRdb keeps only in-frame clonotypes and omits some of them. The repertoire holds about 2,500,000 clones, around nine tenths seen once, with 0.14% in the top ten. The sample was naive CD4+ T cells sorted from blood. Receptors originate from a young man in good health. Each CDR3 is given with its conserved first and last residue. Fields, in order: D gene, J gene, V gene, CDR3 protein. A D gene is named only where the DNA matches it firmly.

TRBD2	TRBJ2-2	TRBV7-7	CASSLSSGRSGELFF
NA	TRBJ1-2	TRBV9	CASSVDGGSVGYTF
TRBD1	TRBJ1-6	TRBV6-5	CASSQGQGVSPLHF
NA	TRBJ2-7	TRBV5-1	CASSSTYEQYF
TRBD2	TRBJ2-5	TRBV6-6	CASTSARTSGQETQYF
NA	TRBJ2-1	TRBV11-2	CASSSSHNEQFF
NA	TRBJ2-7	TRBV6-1	CASSDRPNYEQYF
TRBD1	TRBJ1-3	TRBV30	CAYAPRDRGRNTIYF
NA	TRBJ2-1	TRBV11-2	CASRYRGAGLSYNEQFF
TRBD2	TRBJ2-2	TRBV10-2	CASRREIDTGELFF
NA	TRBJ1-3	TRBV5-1	CASSLRGVVGNTIYF
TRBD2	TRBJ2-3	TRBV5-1	CASSLGSGSYDTQYF
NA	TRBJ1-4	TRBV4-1	CASSPGLNEKLFF
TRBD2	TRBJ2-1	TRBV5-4	CASSLDAAGGRNEQFF
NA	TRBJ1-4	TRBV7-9	CASSLVGSEKLFF
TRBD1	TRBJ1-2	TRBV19	CASTPGGQGAFTDGYTF
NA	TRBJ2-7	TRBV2	CASSERRASSYEQYF
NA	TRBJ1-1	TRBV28	CASSFGRTEAFF
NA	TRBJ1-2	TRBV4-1	CASSRTEGGDYGYTF
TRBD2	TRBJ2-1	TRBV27	CASRPLGGAPNEQFF
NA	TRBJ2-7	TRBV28	CASRDQTAPSYEQYF
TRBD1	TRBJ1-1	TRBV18	CASSPRQGLGTEAFF
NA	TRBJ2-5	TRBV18	CASSRGSGETQYF
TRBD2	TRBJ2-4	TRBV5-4	CASSLELAGELGKNIQYF
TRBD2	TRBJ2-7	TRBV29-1	CSVEGRRLAGTYEQYF
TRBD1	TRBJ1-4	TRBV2	CASTPRGLTNEKLFF